These T cell receptor beta chains were read from a single sample in a study of blood T cell repertoires in COVID-19. Measured with immunoSEQ multiplex PCR; TCRdb has only the in-frame clones, and not every one. The data show some 150,000 clones, 85% to 90% seen once. Material: peripheral blood. The receptors originated from a man aged 55-75 years with active or convalescent COVID-19. CDR3s include the opening cysteine and the closing phenylalanine or tryptophan. Each record gives: clone size, D gene, J gene, V gene, CDR3 protein, CDR3 DNA. D genes are given only for firm matches. Expanded clones get a size class; other rows say once, few or many, or leave the size out.

. TRBD1 TRBJ2-7 TRBV28 CASIGTEQYEQYF TGTGCCAGCATTGGGACAGAACAATACGAGCAGTACTTC
. . TRBJ1-1 TRBV6-6 CASSASPGQMNTEAFF TGTGCCAGCAGCGCCTCGCCCGGACAGATGAACACTGAAGCTTTCTTT
. . TRBJ1-1 TRBV5-1 CASSLSGTPNTEAFF TGCGCCAGCAGCTTGAGTGGGACACCGAACACTGAAGCTTTCTTT
. TRBD1 TRBJ1-1 TRBV28 CASSVGTGDYLREAFF TGTGCCAGCAGTGTGGGGACAGGGGATTACCTACGTGAAGCTTTCTTT
. TRBD1 TRBJ1-6 TRBV7-3 CASSLTGGALSPLHF TGTGCCAGCAGCTTGACAGGGGGCGCGCTGTCACCCCTCCACTTT
once TRBD1 TRBJ1-3 TRBV7-8 CASSFSRDRASIYF TGTGCCAGCAGCTTCTCCCGGGACAGGGCATCCATATATTTT
. TRBD2 TRBJ2-3 TRBV11-2 CASTVAGSTDTQYF TGTGCCAGCACCGTAGCGGGAAGCACAGATACGCAGTATTTT
. TRBD1 TRBJ2-7 TRBV5-5 CASRTGTGFYEQYF TGTGCCAGCAGGACCGGGACAGGGTTCTACGAGCAGTACTTC
. TRBD1 TRBJ1-1 TRBV19 CASSSYRGLNTEAFF TGTGCCAGTAGTAGCTACAGGGGATTGAACACTGAAGCTTTCTTT
many TRBD2 TRBJ2-7 TRBV6-1 CASSEAVGLALSYEQYF TGTGCCAGCAGTGAAGCTGTGGGACTAGCCCTCTCCTACGAGCAGTACTTC
. TRBD1 TRBJ2-7 TRBV6-5 CASSYRDRGNYEQYF TGTGCCAGCAGTTACAGGGACAGGGGAAACTACGAGCAGTACTTC
. . TRBJ1-1 TRBV3-1/TRBV3-2 CASSQDGGTRHEAFF TGTGCCAGCAGCCAAGATGGGGGGACGCGGCATGAAGCTTTCTTT
. . TRBJ2-2 TRBV19 CASSIGGANTGELFF TGTGCCAGTAGTATAGGGGGAGCTAACACCGGGGAGCTGTTTTTT
. . TRBJ1-4 TRBV7-2 CASSLMTDEKLFF TGTGCCAGCAGCTTAATGACAGATGAAAAACTGTTTTTT
once . TRBJ2-2 TRBV7-2 CASSLAILGELFF TGTGCCAGCAGCTTAGCGATACTCGGGGAGCTGTTTTTT
few . TRBJ1-6 TRBV27 CASTSGGPSNSPLHF TGTGCCAGCACTTCGGGGGGACCGTCCAATTCACCCCTCCACTTT
. TRBD1 TRBJ1-2 TRBV9 CASRNQGQPIGYTF TGTGCCAGCAGGAACCAGGGACAGCCGATTGGCTACACCTTC
. . TRBJ2-3 TRBV20-1 CSAPDSGTQYF TGCAGTGCTCCGGACTCAGGCACGCAGTATTTT
. TRBD1 TRBJ1-1 TRBV6-6 CASSYRGQGNTEAFF TGTGCCAGCAGTTACCGCGGACAGGGAAACACTGAAGCTTTCTTT
. . TRBJ1-1 TRBV30 CAWSAGLNTEAFF TGTGCCTGGAGTGCAGGATTGAACACTGAAGCTTTCTTT
. . TRBJ1-2 TRBV28 CASSLRAPNYGYTF TGTGCCAGCAGTTTACGCGCGCCGAACTATGGCTACACCTTC
. TRBD2 TRBJ2-7 TRBV3-1/TRBV3-2 CASSQRVAGNYEQYF TGTGCCAGCAGCCAAAGGGTAGCGGGGAACTACGAGCAGTACTTC
. . TRBJ1-2 TRBV28 CASSLNRNYGYTF TGTGCCAGCAGTTTAAACAGAAACTATGGCTACACCTTC
once . TRBJ2-1 TRBV19 CASSPQGNQQFF TGTGCCAGTAGTCCGCAGGGTAATCAGCAGTTCTTC
. TRBD1 TRBJ2-1 TRBV19 CASSIAGTGAYNEQFF TGTGCCAGTAGTATAGCCGGGACAGGGGCCTACAATGAGCAGTTCTTC
. TRBD1 TRBJ1-2 TRBV6-4 CASSDSPDRGKGYTF TGTGCCAGCAGTGACTCACCCGACAGGGGAAAAGGCTACACCTTC
. TRBD1 TRBJ1-5 TRBV6-6 CASTDRGNQPQHF TGTGCCAGCACCGACAGGGGCAATCAGCCCCAGCATTTT
. TRBD2 TRBJ2-1 TRBV19 CASSITPAGGRNEQFF TGTGCCAGTAGTATAACCCCAGCGGGGGGCAGAAATGAGCAGTTCTTC
once . TRBJ1-1 TRBV3-1/TRBV3-2 CASSWGGTNTEAFF TGTGCCAGCAGCTGGGGGGGGACGAACACTGAAGCTTTCTTT
. TRBD1 TRBJ2-1 TRBV27 CASSLRGQAYNEQFF TGTGCCAGCAGTTTGAGGGGGCAGGCCTACAATGAGCAGTTCTTC
. TRBD1 TRBJ1-6 TRBV6-5 CASRDRGLSPLHF TGTGCCAGCAGGGACAGGGGGCTCTCACCCCTCCACTTT
. TRBD1 TRBJ2-6 TRBV19 CASSIDRGPGANVLTF TGTGCCAGTAGTATCGACAGGGGGCCTGGGGCCAACGTCCTGACTTTC
. . TRBJ1-2 TRBV5-3 CARRLSPWRVRNYGYTF TGTGCCAGAAGATTGTCCCCTTGGAGGGTTAGAAACTATGGCTACACCTTC
. . TRBJ2-3 TRBV7-9 CASSDRTWGEQYF TGTGCCAGCAGCGACCGGACTTGGGGGGAGCAGTATTTT
. . TRBJ1-5 TRBV29-1 CSAKDQGRPQHF TGCAGCGCCAAGGACCAGGGGAGGCCCCAGCATTTT
once TRBD2 TRBJ2-1 TRBV3-1/TRBV3-2 CASSSPGTSRYNEQFF TGTGCCAGCAGCTCACCCGGGACTAGCAGATACAATGAGCAGTTCTTC
. . TRBJ1-2 TRBV7-3 CASSLMQGGGYTF TGTGCCAGCAGCTTAATGCAGGGCGGTGGCTACACCTTC
. . TRBJ1-1 TRBV20-1 CSASRLRGADTEAFF TGCAGTGCTAGTAGGCTCAGGGGCGCGGACACTGAAGCTTTCTTT
. . TRBJ1-6 TRBV5-8 CASSLERNSPLHF TGTGCCAGCAGCTTGGAACGGAATTCACCCCTCCACTTT
. TRBD1 TRBJ1-1 TRBV6-5 CASSRPTGGDTEAFF TGTGCCAGCAGCCGGCCGACAGGGGGGGACACTGAAGCTTTCTTT
once TRBD1 TRBJ1-4 TRBV6-5 CASSSPGQASDEKLFF TGTGCCAGCAGTTCGCCGGGACAGGCTTCTGATGAAAAACTGTTTTTT
. TRBD1 TRBJ1-4 TRBV6-5 CASNGQANNEKLFF TGTGCCAGCAATGGACAGGCCAATAATGAAAAACTGTTTTTT
. TRBD1 TRBJ2-7 TRBV5-1 CASSTGQTAHYEQYF TGCGCCAGCAGCACGGGACAGACCGCCCACTACGAGCAGTACTTC
. . TRBJ2-1 TRBV6-5 CASSSIKGGEQFF TGTGCCAGCAGTTCCATAAAGGGGGGGGAGCAGTTCTTC
. TRBD2 TRBJ2-5 TRBV19 CASRPHGGGEETQYF TGTGCCAGTAGGCCCCACGGGGGGGGCGAGGAGACCCAGTACTTC
. TRBD1 TRBJ1-1 TRBV25-1 CASSGRRDRDTEAFF TGTGCCAGCAGTGGGCGCCGGGACAGGGACACTGAAGCTTTCTTT
. . TRBJ1-6 TRBV18 CASSPQPGVNSPLHF TGTGCCAGCTCACCACAACCCGGGGTTAATTCACCCCTCCACTTT
. TRBD1 TRBJ1-5 TRBV6-6 CASSAGQGADQPQHF TGTGCCAGCAGTGCCGGACAGGGGGCAGATCAGCCCCAGCATTTT
. TRBD1 TRBJ1-1 TRBV5-1 CASSPGQRLMNTEAFF TGCGCCAGCAGCCCGGGACAGCGGCTCATGAACACTGAAGCTTTCTTT
. TRBD2 TRBJ2-2 TRBV19 CASSILGLAGGTGELFF TGTGCCAGTAGTATCTTGGGACTAGCGGGAGGTACCGGGGAGCTGTTTTTT